This T cell receptor beta chain was observed in a study of shared clonotypes between healthy human individuals (TCRdb year 2020). A note on the overall study: The cohort included a few men and a couple of women between 18 and 49 years of age. Per donor, three plates each were used for CD4 naive and CD4 memory, two for CD8 naive, and one for CD8 memory. To estimate repertoire size and how much clonotypes are shared between individuals, the study performed deep sequencing of blood TCR repertoires from roughly five healthy adults. To increase sequencing depth and limit assay-specific biases, TCR repertoire library preparation and sequencing were carried out by different laboratories using diverse techniques. Between about 0.8 and 8.9 billion PBMCs per donor were obtained by leukapheresis.

The paper as a whole reports these results and caveats: The genetic and exposure-history diversity represented was limited by the small number of donors. Sharing across four donors was observed for around 5% of naive CD4, over 3% of naive CD8, about 2.3% of memory CD4, and approximately 0.41% of memory CD8 clonotypes. Sampling was restricted to blood, and TCR repertoires in tissues likely differ from the TCR repertoires found in blood. Naive subsets generally had larger estimated clonotype richness than memory subsets. Rarefaction of sorted-subset datasets indicated incomplete sequencing despite the large sequencing depth. Pairwise subsampling led to the expectation that sequencing depth would affect the degree of clonotype sharing among donors. Compared with non-shared clonotypes, the clonotypes found in all four sorted-subset donors had higher generation probabilities.

TCR CDR3 regions were amplified from genomic DNA by multiplex PCR using the deep immunoSEQ assay. For each cell subset, the extracted genomic DNA was distributed evenly across all wells of several immunoSEQ 96-well plates, and each plate served as one replicate. For sorted subsets, each replicate PCR was loaded with 200 ng genomic DNA, equivalent to 30,000 or so T cell genomes. Purified libraries were measured with a Qubit 3.0 fluorometer, size-checked on a Bioanalyzer 2100, and measured again with the KAPA Library Quantification kit. Every immunoSEQ 96-well plate was sequenced on a separate single-read 150-cycle Illumina NextSeq 550 flow cell. The paper's processing steps were these. Because the immunoSEQ output included only junctional sequences and no quality scores, the filtering could not be the same as the filtering used for full-length reads. Sequences were annotated with PyIR, a Python wrapper for IgBLAST v1.9, and V/J genes and CDR3 were assigned using IMGT germline references. Reads were removed for weak V/J assignments (E-value above 1e-6), missing CDR3, stop codons, out-of-frame junctions, or ambiguous translated residues. V3J clonotypes were defined as sequences sharing the same inferred V gene, J gene, and CDR3 amino acid sequence. Percentage overlap between repertoires was computed as shared unique clonotypes divided by the size of the smaller repertoire. Three approaches were used to assess repertoire richness: RTK rarefaction, the Chao1 estimator, and Recon v2.1 estimates of unobserved clonotypes. Generation probabilities for all TCRbeta clonotypes obtained by the gDNA method from four donors were computed using OLGA. TCRdb took over this immuneACCESS table, retaining in-frame rearrangements with V and J assigned. Such tables are incomplete; in checked studies, under half of the missing clones stem from an unresolved V gene, and the remainder is unexplained. For V, J and clone size, that table is used; D and trimming come from the DNA. In all, the sample holds about 2 million clones, and 85% to 95% of those were seen once. The ten largest make up 0.1% to 0.15% of the sample.

CDR1 MGHDK and CDR2 SYGVNS are derived from the germline V gene. The CDR3 goes from the cysteine to the phenylalanine over 14 residues. The retained sequence is limited to the CDR3, 42 bases, with the frame set at the first base. The V end loses 2 bases and the J end loses 13 bases, and a stretch of 15 bases separates them. Regarding this clone: Its recognized antigen is unknown. Within one base of it there is no much larger clone, and no base qualities were kept.

The donors were healthy, HIV-negative adults who had no recently reported acute infections or vaccinations. Every donor was a Caucasian adult residing in Nashville, Tennessee, USA. CD4+ T cells were enriched by magnetic negative selection; naive cells were then positively selected on CD45RA, and the negative fraction formed the memory subset. Blood was collected by leukapheresis, and PBMCs were isolated by Ficoll-Histopaque density gradient centrifugation and then cryopreserved in liquid nitrogen vapor phase. Analytical flow cytometry was used to check the purity and quantity of each magnetically sorted T cell population. Genomic DNA was isolated from every sorted fraction and measured by UV absorbance on a Nanodrop 2000c.

The rearrangement joined TRBV25-1 to TRBJ1-6; the best D guess is TRBD1, with 6 bases matching. Sequencing used naive CD4+ T cells sorted from blood. The sample's cell subset or site label is to be understood as: CD45RA+ positively selected. This clonotype was obtained from a man aged 18 to 30 in good health. The bases read TGTGCCAGCAGTGAACTCGGGGGCGGGGGTCCCCTCCACTTT. This sequence encodes CASSELGGGGPLHF.